This T cell receptor beta chain was documented in a study of OX40 agonist ivuxolimab in advanced cancers. Broadly, across the study: Ivuxolimab was an agonistic, fully human IgG2 monoclonal antibody directed against OX40 (CD134), a costimulatory receptor. Of the approximately 53 patients in dose escalation, 19 had hepatocellular carcinoma, around 15 had melanoma, 9 had renal cell carcinoma and 9 had head and neck cancer. In the dose-escalation cohort, roughly four fifths of patients were male, and the mean age was roughly 60 years, with a range of 23 to 79. Patients were allowed to have had prior anti-PD-1, anti-PD-L1 or anti-CTLA-4 therapy, and roughly 40% of the dose-escalation patients had previously received checkpoint inhibitors. Three dose-escalation patients achieved partial responses, one with hepatocellular carcinoma and two with cutaneous melanoma. Intravenous ivuxolimab was administered to patients every 2 weeks at six dose levels: 0.01, 0.1, 0.3, 1.5, 3 and 10 mg/kg. The monotherapy dose-escalation portion (N = 52 patients) of the phase I ivuxolimab trial is reported in the paper. The purpose of peripheral TCRbeta sequencing was to test whether ivuxolimab changed TCR sequence diversity and led to clonal T-cell expansion. Overall study outcomes, separate from this receptor: Antigen specificity was not determined for the clonally expanded peripheral T cells. Partial responders in the 0.1-3.0 mg/kg groups had among the lowest normalized peripheral clonal expansion, especially among CD8+ T cells. At doses of 0.1 to 3.0 mg/kg, clonal expansion of both CD4+ and CD8+ T cells in blood was seen between baseline and week 6. After ivuxolimab, CD8+ T cells had more expanded clones than CD4+ T cells on average. Low levels of normalized T-cell clonal expansion were also shown by some nonresponding patients.

For sequencing of the TCRbeta CDR3 region, genomic DNA was extracted from the sorted cells. TCRbeta CDR3 regions were sequenced using the immunoSEQ Assay. TCRdb retrieved this table from immuneACCESS and kept in-frame rearrangements only. Not all clones are present; in checked studies, unresolved V genes account for under half, and no reason is known for the remainder. The sample table holds about 80,000 clones, of which around 82% were seen once. The ten largest account for about 0.71% of the sample. Patients with autoimmune disease history or receiving systemic immunosuppression were excluded from the trial. Peripheral blood for TCR sequencing was drawn from every dose cohort at baseline, at cycle 4 day 1 and at cycle 7 day 1. Samples were obtained from an open-label, multicenter, first-in-human phase I dose-escalation trial of ivuxolimab. Adults with locally advanced or metastatic melanoma, renal cell, hepatocellular, or head and neck squamous cell carcinoma were enrolled in the trial. Before TCR sequencing, CD4+ and CD8+ T cells were separately sorted from peripheral blood.

Details on this clone: Its antigen is still unknown. Base qualities are missing; no much larger clone stands one base away.

From the germline V gene (reference sequence), CDR1 is GTSNPN and CDR2 is SVGIG. Reading from cysteine to phenylalanine, the CDR3 counts 17 amino acids. The sequence is cut down to CDR3 DNA, 51 bases in frame from base 1. Trimming removed 0 bases from V and 9 bases from J, leaving 24 bases between the germline ends. The source of this sequence is an adult with an advanced solid tumor such as melanoma, head and neck, liver or kidney cancer. Source: CD4+ or CD8+ T cells sorted from blood, taken in a trial of the OX40 agonist ivuxolimab. The chain was built from TRBV30 and TRBJ2-1; the D gene assignment is ambiguous. The DNA sequence follows: TGTGCCTGGAGTGTGGGATTACAGTCCGCCCTAATTGGTGAGCAGTTCTTC. It encodes CAWSVGLQSALIGEQFF.